Listed here are 4 T cell receptor beta chains from one sample, sequenced in a study of shared clonotypes between healthy human individuals. Sequencing was performed with immunoSEQ multiplex PCR; in TCRdb, only in-frame clones are kept and a portion is missing. Found here are over 2,000,000 clones, 93% of them singletons; the top ten hold more than 1.5%. The naive CD8 fraction comprised CD45RO-negative cells positively selected for CCR7 and excluded terminally differentiated effector memory CD45RA+ cells. Sequenced material: naive CD8+ T cells from PBMCs. The receptors stem from a man aged 18 to 35 in good health. Some clones in this sample may be carry-over from other donors' samples.

The chain uses TRBV9 and TRBJ1-5; D is undetermined. The CDR3 is 14 residues long. CDR1 SGDLS and CDR2 YYNGEE come from the germline V gene. Trimming took 3 bases from V and 2 from J, leaving 9 bases between them. The CDR3 protein is CASSANVGNQPQHF. CDR3 DNA sequence: TGTGCCAGCAGCGCGAACGTGGGCAATCAGCCCCAGCATTTT.

The V gene is TRBV4-2, the J gene TRBJ2-7; 7 nucleotides line up with TRBD2. After removal of 1 base from V and 0 bases from J, the junction contained 12 bases not matched to a gene. The length of the CDR3 is 18 residues. CDR1 and CDR2 from the germline V gene are LGHNA and YNFKEQ. CDR3 sequence reads: CASSQVLSGGGSSYEQYF. As DNA, the CDR3 is TGTGCCAGCAGCCAAGTTCTTAGTGGCGGGGGAAGCTCCTACGAGCAGTACTTC.

The chain carries TRBV10-2 and TRBJ2-1; D unclear. The CDR3 totals 13 residues. Trimming removed 3 bases at V and 3 bases at J, with 6 bases between. Germline V gives CDR1 WSHSY, CDR2 SAAADI. The chain's CDR3 is CASSDEFYNEQFF. CDR3 sequence (DNA): TGCGCCAGCAGTGATGAGTTCTACAATGAGCAGTTCTTC.

V is TRBV5-6 and J is TRBJ1-1; D perhaps matches TRBD1 (5 bases). The CDR3 is 12 residues long. Germline V gene lookup returns CDR1 SGHDT and CDR2 YYEEEE. The V and J ends lost 0 bases and 11 bases respectively, with 11 bases between them. Here the CDR3 reads CASSLVRGYAFF. The CDR3 region has the DNA TGTGCCAGCAGCTTGGTAAGGGGATACGCTTTCTTT.